This TCR beta chain emerged from a study of T cell changes during pregnancy in multiple sclerosis. Some clones are missing from TCRdb's copy, which holds only in-frame ones; the method was immunoSEQ multiplex PCR. The data show about 34,000 clones, roughly 90% seen once. The CDR3 runs 15 residues. Trimming removed 3 bases from V and 0 bases from J, with 9 bases in between. Looked up from germline, CDR1 is KGHSH and CDR2 is LQKENI. The V and J genes are TRBV18 and TRBJ2-1, with TRBD2 as a possible D gene (6 bases). This specimen was CD8+ T cells from peripheral blood mononuclear cells, taken in the third trimester of pregnancy. The receptor's source is a female donor with multiple sclerosis, enrolled in a pregnancy study. DNA of the CDR3: TGTGCCAGCTCACCCTCCGGGGGCTCCTACAATGAGCAGTTCTTC. As protein: CASSPSGGSYNEQFF.